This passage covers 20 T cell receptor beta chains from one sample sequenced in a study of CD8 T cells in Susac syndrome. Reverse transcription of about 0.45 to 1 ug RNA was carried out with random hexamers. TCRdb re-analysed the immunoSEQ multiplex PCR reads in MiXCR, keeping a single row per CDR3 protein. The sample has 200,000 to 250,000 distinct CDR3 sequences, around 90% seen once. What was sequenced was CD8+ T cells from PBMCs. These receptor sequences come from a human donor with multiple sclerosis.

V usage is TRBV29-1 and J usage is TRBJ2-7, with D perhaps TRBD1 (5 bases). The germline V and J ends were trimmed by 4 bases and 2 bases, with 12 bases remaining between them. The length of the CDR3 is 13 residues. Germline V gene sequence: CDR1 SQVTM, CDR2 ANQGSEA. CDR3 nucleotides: TGCAGCGTTGGGGGCTTAAATCCCTACGAGCAGTACTTC. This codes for CSVGGLNPYEQYF.

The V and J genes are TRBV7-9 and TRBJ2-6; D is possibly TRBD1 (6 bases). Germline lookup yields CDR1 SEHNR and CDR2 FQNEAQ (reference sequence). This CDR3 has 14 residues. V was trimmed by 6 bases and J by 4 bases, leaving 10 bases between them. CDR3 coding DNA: TGTGCCAGCAGACCAGGGGTCGGGGCCAACGTCCTGACTTTC. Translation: CASRPGVGANVLTF.

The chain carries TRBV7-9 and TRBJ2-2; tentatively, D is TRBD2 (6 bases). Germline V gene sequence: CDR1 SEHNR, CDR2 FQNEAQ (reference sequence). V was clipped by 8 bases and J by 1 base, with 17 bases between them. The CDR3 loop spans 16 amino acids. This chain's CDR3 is CASDTAGTENTGELFF. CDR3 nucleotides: TGTGCCAGCGACACTGCCGGGACTGAGAACACCGGGGAGCTGTTTTTT. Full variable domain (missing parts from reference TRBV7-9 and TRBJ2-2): DTGVSQNPRHKITKRGQNVTFRCDPISEHNRLYWYRQTLGQGPEFLTYFQNEAQLEKSRLLSDRFSAERPKGSFSTLEIQRTEQGDSAMYLCASDTAGTENTGELFFGEGSRLTVL.

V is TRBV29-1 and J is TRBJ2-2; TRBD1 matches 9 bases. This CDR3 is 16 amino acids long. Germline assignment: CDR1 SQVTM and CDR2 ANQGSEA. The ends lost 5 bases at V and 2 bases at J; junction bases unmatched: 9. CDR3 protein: CSVLHRGQGNTGELFF. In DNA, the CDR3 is TGCAGCGTTCTGCACAGGGGGCAGGGAAACACCGGGGAGCTGTTTTTT.

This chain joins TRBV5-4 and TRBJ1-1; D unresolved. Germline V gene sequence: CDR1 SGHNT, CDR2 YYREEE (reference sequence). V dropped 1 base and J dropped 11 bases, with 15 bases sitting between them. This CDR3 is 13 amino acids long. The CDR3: CASSLWPAKEAFF. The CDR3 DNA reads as TGTGCCAGCAGCTTGTGGCCAGCTAAGGAGGCTTTCTTT.

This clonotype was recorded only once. The CDR3: CAISAPGETQYF. The CDR3 DNA sequence: TGTGCCATCAGTGCCCCCGGGGAGACCCAGTACTTC. The chain joins TRBV10-3 to TRBJ2-5; D is uncertain. Trimming left V 4 bases short and J 5 bases short, with 8 bases between. Germline V gives CDR1 ENHRY, CDR2 SYGVKD. This CDR3 region has 12 residues.

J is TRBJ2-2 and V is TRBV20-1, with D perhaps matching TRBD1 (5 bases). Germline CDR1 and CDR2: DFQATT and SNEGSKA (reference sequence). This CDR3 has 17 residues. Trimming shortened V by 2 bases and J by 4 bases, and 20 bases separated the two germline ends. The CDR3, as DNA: TGCAGTGCTAGATCTCCTGACCCAGGGCACGGCACCGGGGAGCTGTTTTTT. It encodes CSARSPDPGHGTGELFF.

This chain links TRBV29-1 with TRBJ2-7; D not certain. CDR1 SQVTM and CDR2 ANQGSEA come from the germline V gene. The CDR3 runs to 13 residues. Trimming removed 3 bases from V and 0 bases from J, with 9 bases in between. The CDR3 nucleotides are TGCAGCGTTGACTCTATGGACTCCTACGAGCAGTACTTC. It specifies CSVDSMDSYEQYF.

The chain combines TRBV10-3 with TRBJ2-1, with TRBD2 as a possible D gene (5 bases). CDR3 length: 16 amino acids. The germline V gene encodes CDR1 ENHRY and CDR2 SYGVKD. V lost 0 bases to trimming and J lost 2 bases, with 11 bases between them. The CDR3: CAISESSGRTYNEQFF. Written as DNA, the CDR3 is TGTGCCATCAGTGAGTCGTCGGGGAGAACCTACAATGAGCAGTTCTTC.

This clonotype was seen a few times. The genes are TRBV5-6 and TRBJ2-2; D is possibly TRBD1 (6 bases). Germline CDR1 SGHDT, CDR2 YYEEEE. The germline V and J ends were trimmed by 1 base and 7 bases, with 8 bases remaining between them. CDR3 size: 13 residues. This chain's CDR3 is CASSLLGGGELFF. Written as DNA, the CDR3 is TGTGCCAGCAGCTTGTTAGGGGGCGGGGAGCTGTTTTTT.

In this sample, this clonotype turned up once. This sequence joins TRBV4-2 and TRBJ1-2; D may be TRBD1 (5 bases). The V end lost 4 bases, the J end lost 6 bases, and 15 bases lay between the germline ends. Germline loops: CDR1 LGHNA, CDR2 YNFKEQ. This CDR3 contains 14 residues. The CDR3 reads CASSPTGAEDGYTF. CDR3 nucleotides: TGTGCCAGCAGCCCCACAGGTGCCGAGGATGGCTACACCTTC.

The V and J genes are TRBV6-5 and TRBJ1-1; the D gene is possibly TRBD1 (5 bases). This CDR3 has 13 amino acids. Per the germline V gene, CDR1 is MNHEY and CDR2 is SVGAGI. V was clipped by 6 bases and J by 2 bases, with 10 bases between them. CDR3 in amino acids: CASSVTANTEAFF. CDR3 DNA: TGTGCCAGCAGCGTGACAGCTAACACTGAAGCTTTCTTT.

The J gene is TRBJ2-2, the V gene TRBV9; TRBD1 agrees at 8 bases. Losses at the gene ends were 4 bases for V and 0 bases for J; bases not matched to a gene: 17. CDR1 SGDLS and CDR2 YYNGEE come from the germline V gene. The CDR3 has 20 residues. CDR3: CASSSGQGVQGVSNTGELFF. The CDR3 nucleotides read TGTGCCAGCAGCAGCGGGCAGGGGGTACAGGGGGTCTCGAACACCGGGGAGCTGTTTTTT.

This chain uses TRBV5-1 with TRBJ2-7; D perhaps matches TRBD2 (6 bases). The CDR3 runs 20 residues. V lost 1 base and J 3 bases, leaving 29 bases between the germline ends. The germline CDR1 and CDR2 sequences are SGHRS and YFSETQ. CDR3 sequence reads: CASSLFGLGADSGLLYEQYF. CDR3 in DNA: TGCGCCAGCAGCTTGTTCGGGCTAGGGGCTGACTCGGGACTTCTCTACGAGCAGTACTTC.

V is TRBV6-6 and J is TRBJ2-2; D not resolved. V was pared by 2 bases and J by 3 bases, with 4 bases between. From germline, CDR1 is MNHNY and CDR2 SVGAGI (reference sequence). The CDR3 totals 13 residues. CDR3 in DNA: TGTGCCAGCAGTTACAAGGACACCGGGGAGCTGTTTTTT. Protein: CASSYKDTGELFF.

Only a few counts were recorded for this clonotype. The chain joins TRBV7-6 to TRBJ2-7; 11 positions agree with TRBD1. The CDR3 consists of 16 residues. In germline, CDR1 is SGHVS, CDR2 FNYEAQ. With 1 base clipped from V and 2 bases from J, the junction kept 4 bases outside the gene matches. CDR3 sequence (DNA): TGTGCCAGCAGCTTAGGACCGGGACAGGGGGCCTACGAGCAGTACTTC. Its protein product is CASSLGPGQGAYEQYF. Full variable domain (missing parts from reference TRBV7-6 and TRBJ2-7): GAGVSQSPRYKVTKRGQDVALRCDPISGHVSLYWYRQALGQGPEFLTYFNYEAQQDKSGLPNDRFSAERPEGSISTLTIQRTEQRDSAMYRCASSLGPGQGAYEQYFGPGTRLTVT.

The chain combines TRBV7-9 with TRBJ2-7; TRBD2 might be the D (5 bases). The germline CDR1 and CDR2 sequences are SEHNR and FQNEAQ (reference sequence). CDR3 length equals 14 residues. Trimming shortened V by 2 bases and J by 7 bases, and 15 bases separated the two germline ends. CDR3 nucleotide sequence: TGTGCCAGCAGCTTACCCGGACGGGGTATGGAGCAGTACTTC. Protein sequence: CASSLPGRGMEQYF.

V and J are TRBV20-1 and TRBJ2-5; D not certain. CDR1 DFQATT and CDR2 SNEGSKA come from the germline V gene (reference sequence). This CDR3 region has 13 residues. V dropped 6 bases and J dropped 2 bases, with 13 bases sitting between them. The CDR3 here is CSAPRHAQETQYF. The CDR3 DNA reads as TGCAGTGCGCCACGACACGCACAAGAGACCCAGTACTTC.

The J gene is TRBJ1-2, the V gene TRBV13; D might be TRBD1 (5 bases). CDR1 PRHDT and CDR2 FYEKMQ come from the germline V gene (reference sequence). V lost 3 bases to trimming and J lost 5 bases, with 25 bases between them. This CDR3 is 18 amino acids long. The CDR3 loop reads CASSLPGEGVLTMYGYTF. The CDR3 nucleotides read TGTGCCAGCAGCTTGCCCGGGGAAGGGGTGCTTACGATGTATGGCTACACCTTC.

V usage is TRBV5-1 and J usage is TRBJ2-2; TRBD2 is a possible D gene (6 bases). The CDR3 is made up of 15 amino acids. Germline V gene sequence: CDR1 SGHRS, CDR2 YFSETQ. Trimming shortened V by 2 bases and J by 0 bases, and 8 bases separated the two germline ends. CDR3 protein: CASSFSGANTGELFF. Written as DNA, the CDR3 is TGCGCCAGCAGCTTTAGCGGCGCGAACACCGGGGAGCTGTTTTTT. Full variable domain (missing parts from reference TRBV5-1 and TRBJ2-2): KAGVTQTPRYLIKTRGQQVTLSCSPISGHRSVSWYQQTPGQGLQFLFEYFSETQRNKGNFPGRFSGRQFSNSRSEMNVSTLELGDSALYLCASSFSGANTGELFFGEGSRLTVL.